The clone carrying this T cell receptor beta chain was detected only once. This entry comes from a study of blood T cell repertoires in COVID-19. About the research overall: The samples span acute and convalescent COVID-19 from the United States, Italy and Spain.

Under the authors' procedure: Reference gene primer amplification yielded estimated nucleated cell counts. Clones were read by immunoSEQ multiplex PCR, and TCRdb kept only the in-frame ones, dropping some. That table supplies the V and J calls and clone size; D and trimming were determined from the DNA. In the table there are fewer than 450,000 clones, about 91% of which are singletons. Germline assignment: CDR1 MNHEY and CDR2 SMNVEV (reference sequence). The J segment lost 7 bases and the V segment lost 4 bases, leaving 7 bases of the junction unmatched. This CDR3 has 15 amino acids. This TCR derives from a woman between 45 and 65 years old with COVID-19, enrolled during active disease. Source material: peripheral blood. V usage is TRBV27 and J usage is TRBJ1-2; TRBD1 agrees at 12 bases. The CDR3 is CASSSPGQGAIGYTF. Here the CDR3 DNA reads TGTGCCAGCAGTTCCCCGGGACAGGGGGCGATTGGCTACACCTTC.